A single TCR beta chain is shown here with its context. Its antigen is not known. These data come from a study of cytomegalovirus exposure and HLA in healthy donors. The study's findings and limits: TCR beta chains associated with HLA were, in a later analysis, more clonally expanded than equally common others.

The CDR3 is 17 residues long. Germline V CDR1 and CDR2: SGDLS, YYNGEE. The trim removed 0 bases at V and 4 bases at J, leaving 6 bases unmatched. 60 Vbeta and 13 Jbeta primers were used in PCR. The repertoire was sequenced with immunoSEQ multiplex PCR; TCRdb's copy has only in-frame clones and lacks some. The data contain about 160,000 clones, 76% of them singletons. The chain carries TRBV9 and TRBJ2-2; TRBD2 matches 10 bases. The TCR was taken from a man aged 55 to 70 in good health and CMV-seronegative. Sequencing input: PBMCs. The CDR3 spells CASSVGSGGPSTGELFF. The CDR3 region has the DNA TGTGCCAGCAGCGTAGGTAGCGGGGGGCCAAGCACCGGGGAGCTGTTTTTT.